The present TCR beta chain was sequenced within a study of blood T cell repertoires in COVID-19. Overall study: The United States, Italy and Spain were the sources of the acute and convalescent COVID-19 samples. PBMCs, B-cell-depleted T cells, or T cells provided the cDNA or gDNA that made up the material.

The CDR3 has 14 residues. Trimming stripped 5 bases from V and 9 bases from J, with 17 bases between. Germline V lookup: CDR1 KGHSH, CDR2 LQKENI. As handled by the study authors: The authors estimated nucleated cell counts from reference gene primer amplification. The assay was immunoSEQ multiplex PCR, and TCRdb's table has in-frame clones only and misses some. V, J and clone size derive from that table, while D and trimming were established from the DNA sequence. The data hold about 160,000 clones, with approximately 85% observed a single time. The V gene is TRBV18, the J gene TRBJ2-1; D possibly corresponds to TRBD2 (5 bases). Sequencing used peripheral blood. The clonotype originates from a woman aged 55 to 70 with COVID-19, enrolled during active disease. CDR3 nucleotides: TGTGCCAGCTCAAAACTAGAAACTTGGGGTGAGCAGTTCTTC. This sequence encodes CASSKLETWGEQFF.